A single sample is the source of the 4 T cell receptor beta chains below, sequenced in a study of cytomegalovirus exposure and HLA in healthy donors. Assay used: immunoSEQ multiplex PCR; TCRdb lists only in-frame clones, some missing. This sample carries 150,000 to 200,000 clones, 75% to 90% of them seen once, and the ten largest clones take around a sixth. Sequences were obtained from PBMCs. Receptors were obtained from a man between 18 and 35 years old in good health and CMV-seropositive.

This chain uses TRBV11-2 with TRBJ2-7, with D possibly being TRBD1 (5 bases). CDR3 size: 12 residues. Trimming removed 1 base at V and 6 bases at J, with 7 bases between. CDR1 is SGHAT and CDR2 is FQNNGV in the germline V gene. The CDR3: CASSLAGLEQYF. CDR3 bases: TGTGCCAGCAGCTTAGCAGGGCTCGAGCAGTACTTC.

CDR3 region: CASRGNSGNTIYF. The CDR3 DNA is TGTGCCAGCCGTGGCAACTCTGGAAACACCATATATTTT. The genes are TRBV7-2 and TRBJ1-3; D is unresolved. V was cut by 8 bases and J by 0 bases, with 8 bases left in between. The germline V gene encodes CDR1 SGHTA and CDR2 FQGNSA. This CDR3 contains 13 residues.

V gene TRBV19 combines with J gene TRBJ1-1; maybe TRBD1 (6 bases). Deletions cut 6 bases from V and 0 bases from J, with 11 bases between. There are 14 residues in the CDR3. The germline V gene encodes CDR1 LNHDA and CDR2 SQIVND (reference sequence). CDR3 sequence: CASRSTGLNTEAFF. DNA of the CDR3: TGTGCCAGTAGATCTACAGGGTTGAACACTGAAGCTTTCTTT.

Only a few counts were recorded for this clone. The chain employs TRBV25-1 and TRBJ2-3; D possibly corresponds to TRBD2 (6 bases). This CDR3 region has 16 residues. Germline V gives CDR1 MGHDK, CDR2 SYGVNS. The ends were cut back, 3 bases at V and 0 bases at J, with 13 bases in the middle. CDR3 coding DNA: TGTGCCAGCAGTGAGAGTAGCGGACCTAGCACAGATACGCAGTATTTT. Its translation: CASSESSGPSTDTQYF.